This T cell receptor (beta chain) is drawn from a study of CXCR3-negative and CXCR3-positive naive CD8 T cells. Per germline, CDR1 LGHNA and CDR2 YSLEER. This CDR3 contains 16 residues. Via 5' RACE with UMI labels, TRB cDNA libraries were prepared. From its re-call of the 5' RACE reads, TCRdb lists each CDR3 protein once, without DNA. This sample's clone table lists tens of thousands of distinct CDR3 sequences. This clonotype was sampled from a human donor in good health. Some clones in this sample may be carry-over from other donors' samples. Source material: naive CXCR3- CD8+ T cells from blood. Specified subset: CD45RO-CCR7+CD27+CD95- naive CD8+ T cells lacking CXCR3 (TNR3-). The chain employs TRBV4-3 and TRBJ2-7; the D gene TCRdb calls, TRBD2, cannot be checked with no DNA. This CDR3 reads CASSQGGDGGSYEQYF.